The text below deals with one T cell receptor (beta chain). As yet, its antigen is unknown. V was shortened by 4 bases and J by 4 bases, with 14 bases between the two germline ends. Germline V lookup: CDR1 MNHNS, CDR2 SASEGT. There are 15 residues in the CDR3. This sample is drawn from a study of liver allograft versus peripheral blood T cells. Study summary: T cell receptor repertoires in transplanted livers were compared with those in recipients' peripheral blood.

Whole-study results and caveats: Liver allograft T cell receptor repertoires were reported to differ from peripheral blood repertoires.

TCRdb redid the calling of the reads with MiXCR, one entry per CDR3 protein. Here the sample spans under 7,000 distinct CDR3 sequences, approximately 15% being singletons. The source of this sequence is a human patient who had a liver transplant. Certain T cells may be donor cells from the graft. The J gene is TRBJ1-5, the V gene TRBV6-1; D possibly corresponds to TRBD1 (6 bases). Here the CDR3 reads CASSGGGDTNQPQHF. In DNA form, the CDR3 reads TGTGCCAGCAGTGGGGGGGGGGACACTAATCAGCCCCAGCATTTT.